Detailed here is one T cell receptor (beta chain). These data originate in a study of regulatory T cells in long-lasting Graves disease. Germline-derived CDR1 and CDR2 are SGHAT and FQNNGV. This CDR3 is built from 15 residues. Trimming shortened V by 5 bases and J by 1 base, and 13 bases separated the two germline ends. CDR3-region Arm-PCR and iRepertoire HTBI primers produced the TCR beta libraries. In TCRdb, the multiplex PCR reads were re-called with MiXCR into one record per CDR3 protein. Of roughly 320,000 distinct CDR3 sequences listed, over 15% are singletons. Time point indicated: newly diagnosed GD, antithyroid drugs for less than 3 months. PBMC-derived RNA was used for the TCR library. This same sample was also part of a study on T cells in Graves' hyperthyroidism and ophthalmopathy.

This rearrangement joins TRBV11-2 to TRBJ2-3; tentatively, D is TRBD1 or TRBD2 (5 bases each). The receptor was isolated from a man between 35 and 55 years old with Graves disease. Sequenced material: peripheral blood mononuclear cells (PBMCs), taken at new diagnosis, from a patient treated with antithyroid drugs. CDR3 sequence: CASSGTGRGTDTQYF. The CDR3 DNA sequence: TGTGCCAGCAGCGGGACGGGGCGCGGCACAGATACGCAGTATTTT.